Described below is a single T cell receptor (beta chain) sequence and its context. What it recognizes is unknown. Using immunoSEQ multiplex PCR, the repertoire was profiled, and TCRdb retains in-frame clones only, with some absent. The data hold about 51,000 clones, with roughly 90% observed a single time. This sample was taken from a study of OX40 agonist ivuxolimab in advanced cancers. Study-level background: Patients with prior anti-PD-1, anti-PD-L1 or anti-CTLA-4 therapy were eligible; approximately 40% had some. Partial responses were achieved by three patients, of whom one had hepatocellular carcinoma and two had cutaneous melanoma.

The study's findings and limits: Dosing at 0.1 to 3.0 mg/kg was accompanied by clonal expansion of CD4+ and CD8+ blood T cells by week 6. The average count of expanded clones was higher among CD8+ T cells than among CD4+.

The CDR3 extends over 11 amino acids. Trimming removed 5 bases from V and 0 bases from J, with 3 bases in between. Germline V lookup: CDR1 SQVTM, CDR2 ANQGSEA. Sample: CD4+ or CD8+ T cells sorted from blood, taken in a trial of the OX40 agonist ivuxolimab. The TCR comes from an adult with an advanced solid tumor such as melanoma, head and neck, liver or kidney cancer. The gene calls are TRBV29-1 and TRBJ2-3; unclear D gene. CDR3 sequence: CSVRSTDTQYF. DNA for the CDR3: TGCAGCGTTCGCAGCACAGATACGCAGTATTTT.